The source of this T cell receptor beta chain is a study of cytomegalovirus exposure and HLA in healthy donors. This PCR relied on a set of 60 Vbeta primers and 13 Jbeta primers. Generated by immunoSEQ multiplex PCR, the TCRdb table keeps only in-frame clones and is missing some. The data show about 210,000 clones, 82% seen once. Study findings and constraints: Cytomegalovirus association was listed for about 170 TCR beta chains.

In its sample, this clone was seen a few times. What it binds is not known. Between the trimmed V and J ends, which lost 2 bases and 1 base, there was a span of 6 bases. The CDR3 totals 13 residues. Germline V lookup: CDR1 SGHDT, CDR2 YYEEEE. This chain uses TRBV5-6 with TRBJ1-1; D is possibly TRBD1 (5 bases). The sequencing sample was made of PBMCs. The receptor was isolated from a man aged 35-49 years in good health and CMV-seropositive. The CDR3 protein is CASSFQGNTEAFF. Written as DNA, the CDR3 is TGTGCCAGCAGCTTCCAGGGGAACACTGAAGCTTTCTTT.